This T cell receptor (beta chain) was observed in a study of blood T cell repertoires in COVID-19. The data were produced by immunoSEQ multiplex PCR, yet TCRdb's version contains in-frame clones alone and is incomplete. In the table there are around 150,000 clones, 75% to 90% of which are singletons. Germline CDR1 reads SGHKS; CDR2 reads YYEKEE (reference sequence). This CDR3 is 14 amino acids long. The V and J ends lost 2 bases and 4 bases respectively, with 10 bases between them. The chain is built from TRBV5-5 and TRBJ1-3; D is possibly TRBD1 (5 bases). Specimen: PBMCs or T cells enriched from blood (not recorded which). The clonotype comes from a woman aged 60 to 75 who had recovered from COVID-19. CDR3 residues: CASSFGGTGNTIYF. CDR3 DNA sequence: TGTGCCAGCAGCTTCGGGGGTACGGGAAACACCATATATTTT. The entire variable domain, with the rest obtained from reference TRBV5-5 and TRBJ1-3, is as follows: DAGVTQSPTHLIKTRGQQVTLRCSPISGHKSVSWYQQVLGQGPQFIFQYYEKEERGRGNFPDRFSARQFPNYSSELNVNALLLGDSALYLCASSFGGTGNTIYFGEGSWLTVV.